This section outlines one T cell receptor beta chain sequence together with its context. Its antigen remains unknown. Through a sample-barcoded 5' primer and a J-beta primer mix, a second PCR was run for 7 to 11 cycles. TCRdb reanalysed the 5' RACE reads using MiXCR and keeps one entry per CDR3 protein. This sample has about 1,600,000 distinct CDR3 sequences, with roughly 40% found just once. This entry is derived from a study of blood T cells in healthy people across ages. Overall study results and limits: TCR beta diversity per million T cells fell roughly linearly with age.

Trimming stripped 6 bases from V and 0 bases from J, with 19 bases between. The CDR3 is 17 residues long. Per germline, CDR1 SGHRS and CDR2 YFSETQ. The sequenced sample consisted of blood. The TCR comes from a woman between 18 and 30 years old in good health. The V and J genes are TRBV5-1 and TRBJ2-4; no reliable D call. CDR3 sequence (DNA): TGCGCCAGCAAGACCGAGAAAATCGGGCTAGCCAAAAACATTCAGTACTTC. It translates to CASKTEKIGLAKNIQYF.